The rows below give T cell receptor beta chains drawn from one sample of a study of CD8 T cells in Susac syndrome. TCRdb passed the immunoSEQ multiplex PCR reads through MiXCR, listing each CDR3 protein once. The repertoire holds 84,000 or so distinct CDR3 sequences, with approximately 95% as singletons. Sequenced input: CD8+ T cells from PBMCs. The receptors were sampled from a human donor with Susac syndrome. The CDR3 runs from the conserved cysteine through the conserved F or W. D genes are given only for firm matches. Rows may omit the clone size; those that give it use once, few, many or a size class.

CDR3nt: TGTGCCAGCAGTTTTGAGGGTAGCGGGAGAGGCGATGAGCAGTTCTTC
CDR3aa: CASSFEGSGRGDEQFF
len: 16
v_gene: TRBV12-3/TRBV12-4
j_gene: TRBJ2-1
d_gene: TRBD2
abundance: .

CDR3nt: TGTGCCAGCAGTGATGGCAGTGAGCAGTTCTTC
CDR3aa: CASSDGSEQFF
len: 11
v_gene: TRBV2
j_gene: TRBJ2-1
d_gene: .
abundance: .

CDR3nt: TGCAGTGCTCCATTGGATATCGGAAACACCATATATTTT
CDR3aa: CSAPLDIGNTIYF
len: 13
v_gene: TRBV20-1
j_gene: TRBJ1-3
d_gene: .
abundance: .

CDR3nt: TGTGCCAGCAGCGTCGGGAGGGCTTACGAGCAGTACTTC
CDR3aa: CASSVGRAYEQYF
len: 13
v_gene: TRBV9
j_gene: TRBJ2-7
d_gene: TRBD2
abundance: .

CDR3nt: TGTGCCACCAGCAGAGGAGGGGGGCCCTACGAGCAGTACTTC
CDR3aa: CATSRGGGPYEQYF
len: 14
v_gene: TRBV15
j_gene: TRBJ2-7
d_gene: .
abundance: .

CDR3nt: TGTGCCACCAGTGATTCTTGGCGGTCCACCGGGGAGCTGTTTTTT
CDR3aa: CATSDSWRSTGELFF
len: 15
v_gene: TRBV24-1
j_gene: TRBJ2-2
d_gene: .
abundance: .

CDR3nt: TGCAGCGTTGAAGCTTCGGGGGTTTTAGCGGTGCCAGATACGCAGTATTTT
CDR3aa: CSVEASGVLAVPDTQYF
len: 17
v_gene: TRBV29-1
j_gene: TRBJ2-3
d_gene: .
abundance: .

CDR3nt: TGTGCCAGCACTCCGACCCTTAACTATGGCTACACCTTC
CDR3aa: CASTPTLNYGYTF
len: 13
v_gene: TRBV12-3/TRBV12-4
j_gene: TRBJ1-2
d_gene: .
abundance: .

CDR3nt: TGTGCCAGCAGCCAAGATTTCGGGTACAACGAGCAGTACTTC
CDR3aa: CASSQDFGYNEQYF
len: 14
v_gene: TRBV14
j_gene: TRBJ2-7
d_gene: .
abundance: .

CDR3nt: TGCGCCAGCAGCCAAAGCCCGACAGGGAACACTGAAGCTTTCTTT
CDR3aa: CASSQSPTGNTEAFF
len: 15
v_gene: TRBV4-3
j_gene: TRBJ1-1
d_gene: .
abundance: .

CDR3nt: TGTGCCAGCAGCGTAGATACGGGAGGTTCCCCAGATACGCAGTATTTT
CDR3aa: CASSVDTGGSPDTQYF
len: 16
v_gene: TRBV9
j_gene: TRBJ2-3
d_gene: TRBD2
abundance: .

CDR3nt: TGTGCCAGCAGCTGGGACGAAGGTGTTGGAAACACCATATATTTT
CDR3aa: CASSWDEGVGNTIYF
len: 15
v_gene: TRBV9
j_gene: TRBJ1-3
d_gene: .
abundance: .

CDR3nt: TGCGCCAGCAGCACCGGGACCCCGCCCCGTGAGCAGTTCTTC
CDR3aa: CASSTGTPPREQFF
len: 14
v_gene: TRBV5-1
j_gene: TRBJ2-1
d_gene: .
abundance: .

CDR3nt: TGCGCCAGCAGCCAAGGGGACGGATACACCGGGGAGCTGTTTTTT
CDR3aa: CASSQGDGYTGELFF
len: 15
v_gene: TRBV4-3
j_gene: TRBJ2-2
d_gene: .
abundance: .

CDR3nt: TGTGCCAGCAGTTTTGGGGGGAGGCCCTCGGTGCAGTATTTT
CDR3aa: CASSFGGRPSVQYF
len: 14
v_gene: TRBV28
j_gene: TRBJ2-3
d_gene: .
abundance: once

CDR3nt: TGCAGCGCTTGGAACAGGGGGACGCAGTATTTT
CDR3aa: CSAWNRGTQYF
len: 11
v_gene: TRBV29-1
j_gene: TRBJ2-3
d_gene: TRBD1
abundance: .

CDR3nt: TGTGCCAGTAGTGGAGGGAGCTCCTACGAGCAGTACTTC
CDR3aa: CASSGGSSYEQYF
len: 13
v_gene: TRBV19
j_gene: TRBJ2-7
d_gene: .
abundance: .

CDR3nt: TGTGCCAGCAGCCCGCTATACTGGGTGGGAGGATGGGAAGACGAGCAGTACTTC
CDR3aa: CASSPLYWVGGWEDEQYF
len: 18
v_gene: TRBV28
j_gene: TRBJ2-7
d_gene: .
abundance: .

CDR3nt: TGTGCCAGCAGGACCGACTACTGGGTCTCCTACAATGAGCAGTTCTTC
CDR3aa: CASRTDYWVSYNEQFF
len: 16
v_gene: TRBV6-2/TRBV6-3
j_gene: TRBJ2-1
d_gene: .
abundance: .

CDR3nt: TGCGCCAGCAGCTTCGTCGGGGATACTGAAGCTTTCTTT
CDR3aa: CASSFVGDTEAFF
len: 13
v_gene: TRBV5-1
j_gene: TRBJ1-1
d_gene: .
abundance: .

CDR3nt: TGTGCCAGCAGTATCGGGACAGGGGGTGTCGATGAGCAGTTCTTC
CDR3aa: CASSIGTGGVDEQFF
len: 15
v_gene: TRBV6-6
j_gene: TRBJ2-1
d_gene: TRBD1
abundance: once

CDR3nt: TGTGCCACCAGGCGGAGAAAAGAGACCCAGTACTTC
CDR3aa: CATRRRKETQYF
len: 12
v_gene: TRBV15
j_gene: TRBJ2-5
d_gene: .
abundance: .